The 28 T cell receptor beta chains presented below share a single source sample, sequenced in a study of OX40 agonist ivuxolimab in advanced cancers. Clones were sequenced by immunoSEQ multiplex PCR, and TCRdb holds only the in-frame ones, with some missing. The sample holds about 98,000 clones; roughly 93% are singletons and the top ten take about 0.3%. The source material was CD4+ or CD8+ T cells sorted from blood, sampled in a trial of the OX40 agonist ivuxolimab. All receptors come from an adult with an advanced solid tumor such as melanoma, head and neck, liver or kidney cancer.

The chain is built from TRBV7-8 and TRBJ1-5; 12 nucleotides align to TRBD1. This CDR3 spans 19 amino acids. The germline gives CDR1 SGHVS, CDR2 FQNEAQ. After removal of 5 bases from V and 4 bases from J, the junction contained 15 bases not matched to a gene. The CDR3 here is CASSTRATGQGAPNQPQHF. CDR3 sequence (DNA): TGTGCCAGCAGCACAAGGGCCACGGGACAGGGGGCGCCGAATCAGCCCCAGCATTTT.

The chain uses TRBV2 and TRBJ1-5, with D hard to call. Germline assignment: CDR1 SNHLY and CDR2 FYNNEI. The CDR3 spans 15 residues. V shed 7 bases and J shed 7 bases, with 20 bases lying between them. The CDR3 DNA sequence: TGTGCCAGCACCAACCAATTGACGGTATCACAGCCCCAGCATTTT. Its protein product is CASTNQLTVSQPQHF.

J is TRBJ2-1 and V is TRBV7-3, with TRBD1 as a possible D gene (5 bases). This CDR3 has 13 amino acids. From germline, CDR1 is SGHTA and CDR2 FQGTGA. The V end lost 2 bases, the J end lost 5 bases, and 7 bases lay between the germline ends. DNA for the CDR3: TGTGCCAGCAGCTTAGGGGCCGACAATGAGCAGTTCTTC. It specifies CASSLGADNEQFF.

The genes are TRBV11-1 and TRBJ1-2; D gene ambiguous. Germline V lookup: CDR1 SGHAT, CDR2 FQDESV (reference sequence). The CDR3 extends over 12 amino acids. Trimming left V 5 bases short and J 5 bases short, with 9 bases between. The CDR3 protein is CASSPGMYGYTF. The CDR3 DNA follows: TGTGCCAGCAGCCCTGGGATGTATGGCTACACCTTC.

The chain employs TRBV5-1 and TRBJ2-5, with 7 bases fitting TRBD1. The CDR3 extends over 16 amino acids. Trimming at V came to 0 bases and at J to 2 bases, leaving 7 bases not matched to a gene. Germline V gene lookup returns CDR1 SGHRS and CDR2 YFSETQ. CDR3 region: CASSLGGTAFQETQYF. CDR3 nucleotides: TGCGCCAGCAGCTTGGGAGGGACAGCCTTTCAAGAGACCCAGTACTTC.

This chain connects TRBV6-6 to TRBJ2-7; perhaps TRBD1 as D (5 bases). CDR1 and CDR2 (germline): MNHNY, SVGAGI (reference sequence). The CDR3 spans 13 residues. The germline V and J ends were trimmed by 8 bases and 9 bases, with 20 bases remaining between them. The CDR3 sequence is CASGPLPPQGQYF. The CDR3 DNA reads as TGTGCCAGCGGCCCGCTTCCCCCCCAGGGGCAGTACTTC.

The rearrangement joins TRBV20-1 to TRBJ2-7; D is uncertain. Germline CDR1 is DFQATT and CDR2 is SNEGSKA (reference sequence). This CDR3 has 11 amino acids. V shed 3 bases and J shed 7 bases, with 10 bases lying between them. The CDR3 DNA follows: TGCAGTGCTAGGTACTCCTTAGAGCAGTACTTC. Translated, it gives CSARYSLEQYF.

The rearrangement links TRBV14 to TRBJ1-2; 10 bases align to TRBD1. The CDR3 totals 15 residues. Trimming took 1 base from V and 4 from J; bases not matched to a gene: 3. CDR1 and CDR2 from the germline V gene are SGHDN and FVKESK. Here the CDR3 DNA reads TGTGCCAGCAGCCAAGCGACAGGGGGCCTCTATGGCTACACCTTC. Its translation is CASSQATGGLYGYTF.

The rearrangement links TRBV6-6 to TRBJ1-4, with D tentatively TRBD1 (5 bases). The CDR3 loop spans 14 amino acids. The V end lost 6 bases, the J end lost 6 bases, and 14 bases lay between the germline ends. Germline V gives CDR1 MNHNY, CDR2 SVGAGI (reference sequence). The CDR3 sequence is CASRPGTFYEKLFF. CDR3 bases: TGTGCCAGCAGACCCGGGACCTTTTATGAAAAACTGTTTTTT.

V and J are TRBV5-4 and TRBJ2-1; unclear D gene. The CDR3 covers 13 residues. The ends were cut back, 0 bases at V and 10 bases at J, with 11 bases in the middle. Germline V lookup: CDR1 SGHNT, CDR2 YYREEE (reference sequence). The CDR3 here is CASSLDTANEQFF. The DNA for the CDR3 is TGTGCCAGCAGCTTGGATACAGCGAACGAGCAGTTCTTC.

The chain couples TRBV30 to TRBJ2-7, with D perhaps given as TRBD1 or TRBD2 (6 bases each). Trimming shortened V by 3 bases and J by 6 bases, and 15 bases separated the two germline ends. The CDR3 is 13 amino acids. CDR1 is GTSNPN, CDR2 SVGIG, per germline (reference sequence). CDR3 sequence: CAWRGALAREQYV. The CDR3 region has the DNA TGTGCCTGGAGGGGGGCTCTAGCGCGCGAGCAGTACGTC.

V usage is TRBV11-3 and J usage is TRBJ1-2; no clear D. V gave up 1 base and J gave up 7 bases, with 13 bases separating them. The V gene's germline CDR1 is SGHNT and CDR2 YENEEA. The CDR3 is made up of 14 amino acids. The CDR3 loop reads CASSLVGSEGGYTF. The CDR3 coding sequence is TGTGCCAGCAGCTTAGTGGGTAGTGAAGGTGGCTACACCTTC. Full variable domain (rest looked up from reference TRBV11-3 and TRBJ1-2): EAGVVQSPRYKIIEKKQPVAFWCNPISGHNTLYWYLQNLGQGPELLIRYENEEAVDDSQLPKDRFSAERLKGVDSTLKIQPAELGDSAVYLCASSLVGSEGGYTFGSGTRLTVV.

The gene calls are TRBV6-4 and TRBJ1-2, with no clear D. Trimming shortened V by 0 bases and J by 6 bases, and 11 bases separated the two germline ends. In germline, CDR1 is MRHNA, CDR2 SNTAGT. The CDR3 sequence is 14 residues long. DNA of the CDR3: TGTGCCAGCAGTGACTCGAACAGACTTAATGGCTACACCTTC. Its protein product is CASSDSNRLNGYTF.

This chain uses TRBV16 with TRBJ1-1, with TRBD1 as a possible D gene (5 bases). V gave up 2 bases and J gave up 5 bases, with 9 bases separating them. Germline-derived CDR1 and CDR2 are KGHSY and FQNENV. The CDR3 contains 13 residues. The CDR3 nucleotides are TGTGCCAGCAGCCAAGTAGGGACTACTGAAGCTTTCTTT. Residues: CASSQVGTTEAFF.

In this sample, this clone turned up once. The chain carries TRBV19 and TRBJ1-5; 11 nucleotides align to TRBD1. The germline gives CDR1 LNHDA, CDR2 SQIVND (reference sequence). With V trimmed by 4 bases and J by 6 bases, 8 bases remained unmatched. The CDR3 covers 16 residues. The CDR3 coding sequence is TGTGCCAGTAGTACGCCTCGGACAGGGGGCCGTCAGCCCCAGCATTTT. Protein: CASSTPRTGGRQPQHF.

The rearrangement links TRBV6-5 to TRBJ1-2, with a weak D call TRBD1 (5 bases). Trimming took off 2 bases at V and 4 bases at J, with 11 bases between the two ends. The CDR3 sequence is 14 residues long. Per germline, CDR1 MNHEY and CDR2 SVGAGI. The CDR3 coding sequence is TGTGCCAGCAGTTACACGATCCAGGGCTATGGCTACACCTTC. Protein product: CASSYTIQGYGYTF.

Turning to this clone: The sample holds other DNA sequences that translate to the same CDR3. The CDR3 bases are TGTGCCAGCAGTTTACAGTACAATGAGCAGTTCTTC. Translation: CASSLQYNEQFF. The chain is built from TRBV28 and TRBJ2-1; D ambiguous. CDR3 size: 12 residues. Trimming took 2 bases from V and 4 from J, leaving 3 bases between them. Germline CDR1 reads MDHEN; CDR2 reads SYDVKM.

The chain joins TRBV5-1 to TRBJ1-1; tentative D call: TRBD1 (6 bases). V shed 2 bases and J shed 3 bases, with 11 bases lying between them. The CDR3 sequence is 14 residues long. Germline V CDR1 and CDR2: SGHRS, YFSETQ. CDR3 coding DNA: TGCGCCAGCAGCTTCAGGGGAACGGACACTGAAGCTTTCTTT. Its translation is CASSFRGTDTEAFF.

The chain carries TRBV6-1 and TRBJ2-7; D unclear. Per germline, CDR1 MNHNS and CDR2 SASEGT. CDR3 length: 12 residues. V was pared by 7 bases and J by 2 bases, with 9 bases between. The CDR3 loop is CASMPHPYEQYF. CDR3 nucleotide sequence: TGTGCCAGCATGCCCCACCCCTACGAGCAGTACTTC.

The rearrangement links TRBV6-1 to TRBJ2-7; weak D call: TRBD2 (5 bases). Trimming removed 8 bases from V and 2 bases from J, with 16 bases in between. Germline assignment: CDR1 MNHNS and CDR2 SASEGT. The CDR3 runs to 14 residues. For the CDR3, the DNA is TGTGCCAGCTCGGGCAGGACGAGGGCCTACGAGCAGTACGTC. Its translation: CASSGRTRAYEQYV.

This clone was seen a single time. The chain joins TRBV19 to TRBJ2-1; 10 nucleotides line up with TRBD2. V was clipped by 6 bases and J by 4 bases; unmatched bases: 6. Germline CDR1 is LNHDA and CDR2 is SQIVND (reference sequence). This CDR3 is built from 15 residues. The CDR3 spells CASSPGTSEYNEQFF. DNA for the CDR3: TGTGCCAGTAGCCCAGGGACTAGCGAGTACAATGAGCAGTTCTTC.

The chain recombines TRBV5-5 with TRBJ1-3; D unclear. This CDR3 spans 14 amino acids. Germline-derived CDR1 and CDR2 are SGHKS and YYEKEE (reference sequence). V lost 1 base and J lost 2, with 7 bases in between. CDR3: CASSLWAAGNTIYF. DNA for the CDR3: TGTGCCAGCAGCTTGTGGGCTGCTGGAAACACCATATATTTT. The full variable domain, its missing parts supplied by reference TRBV5-5 and TRBJ1-3, is DAGVTQSPTHLIKTRGQQVTLRCSPISGHKSVSWYQQVLGQGPQFIFQYYEKEERGRGNFPDRFSARQFPNYSSELNVNALLLGDSALYLCASSLWAAGNTIYFGEGSWLTVV.

This clone was detected once. J is TRBJ2-4 and V is TRBV19; 7 bases agree with TRBD1. CDR3 size: 13 residues. Unmatched junction bases numbered 6, after V lost 5 bases and J lost 8 bases. In germline, CDR1 is LNHDA, CDR2 SQIVND (reference sequence). The DNA for the CDR3 is TGTGCCAGTAGTTCCCGGGACAGTGACATTCAGTACTTC. Its protein is CASSSRDSDIQYF.

Regarding this clone: The same CDR3 is also encoded by other DNA sequences in this sample. This chain uses TRBV28 with TRBJ2-7; D ambiguous. V dropped 1 base and J dropped 3 bases, with 4 bases sitting between them. This CDR3 has 12 residues. CDR1 and CDR2 from the germline V gene are MDHEN and SYDVKM. Here the CDR3 reads CASSLSFYEQYF. The CDR3 nucleotides read TGTGCCAGCAGTTTATCTTTCTACGAGCAGTACTTC.

The chain joins TRBV6-1 to TRBJ1-5; D may be TRBD1 (5 bases). The V end was cut by 9 bases, the J end by 0 bases, with 12 bases between. The germline CDR1 and CDR2 sequences are MNHNS and SASEGT. The CDR3 extends over 14 amino acids. CDR3 in amino acids: CARPRGFSNQPQHF. The DNA for the CDR3 is TGTGCCAGGCCCCGGGGGTTTAGCAATCAGCCCCAGCATTTT.

About this clone itself: It is unclear where the CDR3 begins or ends on the DNA, so no DNA is shown, and the CDR3 is as TCRdb lists it. CDR3: CASSSSGTFNYGYTF. J is TRBJ1-2 and V is TRBV6-6. The CDR3 has 15 residues if both end residues are counted. Germline V gives CDR1 MNHNY, CDR2 SVGAGI (reference sequence).

V is TRBV2 and J is TRBJ2-1; 10 nucleotides line up with TRBD2. Germline V gives CDR1 SNHLY, CDR2 FYNNEI. With V trimmed by 3 bases and J by 7 bases, 3 bases remained unmatched. The CDR3 is made up of 14 amino acids. In DNA form, the CDR3 reads TGTGCCAGCAGTGATAGCGGGGGGAAGAATGAGCAGTTCTTC. It is translated as CASSDSGGKNEQFF.

This rearrangement joins TRBV18 to TRBJ2-7, with 10 nucleotides matching TRBD2. Germline trimming cut 3 bases from V and 6 bases from J; bases unmatched to any gene: 8. Germline lookup yields CDR1 KGHSH and CDR2 LQKENI. The CDR3 extends over 15 amino acids. CDR3 in amino acids: CASSPLAGVFSEQYV. DNA of the CDR3: TGTGCCAGCTCACCTCTAGCGGGAGTTTTCTCCGAGCAGTACGTC.